The 25 T cell receptor beta chains below were found in one sample sequenced in a study of T cell changes during pregnancy in multiple sclerosis. Here immunoSEQ multiplex PCR was the method, and the copy in TCRdb shows in-frame clones only, minus some. The profile shows around 100,000 clones, approximately 90% of them singletons. Sequences were derived from peripheral blood, sampled in the third trimester of pregnancy. These receptors all stem from a female donor with multiple sclerosis, enrolled in a pregnancy study.

For the CDR3, the DNA is TGTGCCAGCAGCCCTGGACTAGCGGACGAGCAGTACTTC. Protein product: CASSPGLADEQYF. The gene calls are TRBV9 and TRBJ2-5; 10 nucleotides align to TRBD2. The DNA end lines up better with TRBJ2-7; the J call may be wrong. CDR3 length: 13 residues. Per germline, CDR1 SGDLS and CDR2 YYNGEE.

This chain joins TRBV13 and TRBJ1-1; D call uncertain. CDR1 is PRHDT, CDR2 FYEKMQ, per germline (reference sequence). Trimming pared 1 base from V and 1 base from J, leaving 13 bases between. This CDR3 region has 16 residues. CDR3 sequence (DNA): TGTGCCAGCAGCTTAGAGGAGGTAGTAGAGAACACTGAAGCTTTCTTT. This codes for CASSLEEVVENTEAFF.

The chain's CDR3 is CASSPQGAGQFF. The CDR3 DNA reads as TGTGCCAGCAGCCCCCAGGGGGCGGGGCAGTTCTTC. The chain combines TRBV9 with TRBJ2-1; the match to TRBD1 covers 8 bases. CDR1 and CDR2 (germline): SGDLS, YYNGEE. The CDR3 length is 12 residues. Germline trimming cut 4 bases from V and 12 bases from J; bases unmatched to any gene: 6.

V is TRBV5-1 and J is TRBJ2-1; 7 positions match TRBD2. Germline V lookup: CDR1 SGHRS, CDR2 YFSETQ. The CDR3 totals 15 residues. V lost 0 bases to trimming and J lost 7 bases; unmatched junction nucleotides: 7. This chain's CDR3 is CASSLAAGVRNEQFF. CDR3 nucleotides: TGCGCCAGCAGCTTGGCCGCGGGAGTTAGGAATGAGCAGTTCTTC.

The chain carries TRBV6-4 and TRBJ2-3; TRBD2 might be the D (7 bases). Deletions cut 2 bases from V and 4 bases from J, with 13 bases between. In germline, CDR1 is MRHNA, CDR2 SNTAGT. This CDR3 has 15 residues. The CDR3 coding sequence is TGTGCCAGCAGTGACCCGAGGGGGGGTTCAGATACGCAGTATTTT. Protein product: CASSDPRGGSDTQYF.

The chain joins TRBV7-8 to TRBJ1-1; D perhaps matches TRBD1 (5 bases). Germline V gene lookup returns CDR1 SGHVS and CDR2 FQNEAQ. The CDR3 totals 14 residues. V was clipped by 5 bases and J by 1 base, with 11 bases between them. CDR3 protein: CASSPGHGNTEAFF. The CDR3 bases are TGTGCCAGCAGCCCCGGACACGGGAACACTGAAGCTTTCTTT.

The J gene is TRBJ2-1, the V gene TRBV9, with D unclear. V was trimmed by 2 bases and J by 8 bases, leaving 8 bases between them. The CDR3 has 12 residues. Germline CDR1 and CDR2: SGDLS and YYNGEE. CDR3 residues: CASSVRSDEQFF. CDR3 DNA: TGTGCCAGCAGCGTGCGGTCCGATGAGCAGTTCTTC.

The chain is built from TRBV5-6 and TRBJ1-3, with D uncertain. The CDR3 is 14 amino acids. The germline gives CDR1 SGHDT, CDR2 YYEEEE. Between the trimmed V and J ends, which lost 7 bases and 2 bases, there was a span of 13 bases. The CDR3 loop reads CASARGRAGNTIYF. CDR3 in DNA: TGTGCCAGCGCACGAGGGAGGGCTGGAAACACCATATATTTT.

The rearrangement links TRBV28 to TRBJ1-1; weak D call: TRBD1 (6 bases). Germline CDR1 MDHEN, CDR2 SYDVKM. This CDR3 is built from 14 residues. V lost 6 bases and J lost 4, with 15 bases in between. The CDR3: CASRDGGARTEAFF. The DNA for the CDR3 is TGTGCCAGCAGGGACGGGGGGGCGCGCACTGAAGCTTTCTTT.

The chain joins TRBV14 to TRBJ2-7, with D possibly matching TRBD2 (5 bases). Germline CDR1 and CDR2: SGHDN and FVKESK. The CDR3 has 14 residues. Between the trimmed V and J ends, which lost 3 bases and 4 bases, there was a span of 13 bases. This chain's CDR3 is CASSQDLSGYEQYF. The CDR3 bases are TGTGCCAGCAGCCAGGACCTGTCGGGGTACGAGCAGTACTTC. Filled out from reference TRBV14 and TRBJ2-7, the complete variable domain reads EAGVTQFPSHSVIEKGQTVTLRCDPISGHDNLYWYRRVMGKEIKFLLHFVKESKQDESGMPNNRFLAERTGGTYSTLKVQPAELEDSGVYFCASSQDLSGYEQYFGPGTRLTVT.

The rearrangement joins TRBV5-1 to TRBJ2-7; D not certain. The CDR3 totals 13 residues. Looked up from germline, CDR1 is SGHRS and CDR2 is YFSETQ. Trimming removed 3 bases from V and 2 bases from J, with 9 bases in between. The CDR3 region is CASSYDSAYEQYF. In DNA, the CDR3 is TGCGCCAGCAGCTACGACTCCGCCTACGAGCAGTACTTC.

The chain is built from TRBV28 and TRBJ2-5, with D tentatively TRBD2 (6 bases). This CDR3 comprises 15 residues. Per germline, CDR1 MDHEN and CDR2 SYDVKM. Trimming cost V 5 bases and J 0 bases, with 13 bases left between them. CDR3 loop: CASSVRLGNQETQYF. CDR3 coding DNA: TGTGCCAGCAGTGTCCGACTAGGGAACCAAGAGACCCAGTACTTC.

The CDR3: CASSLTGGLNNEQFF. For the CDR3, the DNA is TGTGCCAGCAGCCTCACAGGGGGTTTGAACAATGAGCAGTTCTTC. The J gene is TRBJ2-1, the V gene TRBV14; 8 bases fit TRBD1. Germline CDR1 reads SGHDN; CDR2 reads FVKESK. The CDR3 is 15 amino acids. J was trimmed by 5 bases and V by 4 bases; bases with no gene match: 7.

The rearrangement uses TRBV18 and TRBJ2-5, with TRBD1 matching 8 bases. The CDR3 sequence is 15 residues long. Per the germline V gene, CDR1 is KGHSH and CDR2 is LQKENI. The V gene end was trimmed by 2 bases and the J gene end by 5 bases; junction bases not matched to a gene: 7. The CDR3 sequence is CASSPKQGAGETQYF. The CDR3 coding sequence is TGTGCCAGCTCACCAAAGCAGGGGGCCGGTGAGACCCAGTACTTC. Full variable domain (outside the CDR3, taken from reference TRBV18 and TRBJ2-5): NAGVMQNPRHLVRRRGQEARLRCSPMKGHSHVYWYRQLPEEGLKFMVYLQKENIIDESGMPKERFSAEFPKEGPSILRIQQVVRGDSAAYFCASSPKQGAGETQYFGPGTRLLVL.

This clone was counted once. The J gene is TRBJ2-3, the V gene TRBV6-5, with TRBD2 matching 9 bases. Trimming cost V 6 bases and J 3 bases; bases outside gene matches: 4. This CDR3 contains 14 residues. The germline V gene encodes CDR1 MNHEY and CDR2 SVGAGI. The CDR3 nucleotides are TGTGCCAGCAGCCTCGGACTAGCGACAGATACGCAGTATTTT. Amino acids: CASSLGLATDTQYF.

J is TRBJ2-1 and V is TRBV9, with D perhaps TRBD2 (6 bases). CDR1 and CDR2 (germline): SGDLS, YYNGEE. Between the trimmed V and J ends, which lost 0 bases and 1 base, there was a span of 8 bases. CDR3 length equals 15 residues. CDR3 protein: CASSVGRDSYNEQFF. CDR3 coding DNA: TGTGCCAGCAGCGTAGGGCGGGATTCCTACAATGAGCAGTTCTTC.

V usage is TRBV18 and J usage is TRBJ2-3; D might be TRBD1 (5 bases). This CDR3 region has 13 residues. Germline CDR1 reads KGHSH; CDR2 reads LQKENI. Deletions cut 7 bases from V and 3 bases from J, with 11 bases between. Here the CDR3 reads CASFPGRTDTQYF. Here the CDR3 DNA reads TGTGCCAGCTTCCCAGGGCGAACAGATACGCAGTATTTT.

This chain links TRBV6-1 with TRBJ2-7, with a possible D match to TRBD1 (6 bases). CDR1 is MNHNS, CDR2 SASEGT, per germline. This CDR3 contains 14 residues. The ends were cut back, 7 bases at V and 1 base at J, with 14 bases in the middle. The CDR3 spells CASTSGTLSYEQYF. CDR3 coding DNA: TGTGCCAGCACCTCCGGGACACTTTCCTACGAGCAGTACTTC.

The chain uses TRBV5-1 and TRBJ2-7, with a tentative D call TRBD1 (5 bases). Germline V CDR1 and CDR2: SGHRS, YFSETQ. The CDR3 is 13 residues long. V was trimmed by 4 bases and J by 4 bases, leaving 12 bases between them. The CDR3 loop is CASSRLQGYEQYF. The CDR3 coding sequence is TGCGCCAGCAGCCGCCTGCAGGGATACGAGCAGTACTTC.

CDR3 coding DNA: TGTGCCAGCAGCCCGACTAGCGGGGACCTCTACAATGAGCAGTTCTTC. Amino acids: CASSPTSGDLYNEQFF. The V and J genes are TRBV6-6 and TRBJ2-1; 11 positions match TRBD2. Germline values: CDR1 MNHNY, CDR2 SVGAGI (reference sequence). This CDR3 spans 16 amino acids. With 6 bases clipped from V and 3 bases from J, the junction kept 7 bases outside the gene matches.

The chain links TRBV5-1 to TRBJ2-7; TRBD2 might be the D (6 bases). The V end lost 0 bases, the J end lost 0 bases, and 13 bases lay between the germline ends. Germline loops: CDR1 SGHRS, CDR2 YFSETQ. This CDR3 is built from 16 residues. The CDR3 loop reads CASSLAGDHSSYEQYF. DNA of the CDR3: TGCGCCAGCAGCTTGGCGGGGGACCACAGCTCCTACGAGCAGTACTTC.

This clone has a single count. The chain combines TRBV5-1 with TRBJ1-1; no reliable D call. Germline CDR1 reads SGHRS; CDR2 reads YFSETQ. V lost 1 base, J lost 5 bases, and 12 bases lay in between. This CDR3 has 14 residues. The CDR3 reads CASSLFDTETEAFF. The CDR3 DNA is TGCGCCAGCAGCTTGTTCGACACCGAAACTGAAGCTTTCTTT.

The chain couples TRBV27 to TRBJ1-1, with D unclear. V dropped 5 bases and J dropped 1 base, with 11 bases sitting between them. Germline values: CDR1 MNHEY, CDR2 SMNVEV (reference sequence). The CDR3 is 14 amino acids. CDR3 sequence: CASSRHSGNTEAFF. CDR3 in DNA: TGTGCCAGCAGTAGGCACAGCGGGAACACTGAAGCTTTCTTT.

The chain employs TRBV18 and TRBJ2-2, with D uncertain. The CDR3 runs to 15 residues. V dropped 0 bases and J dropped 6 bases, with 11 bases sitting between them. Germline V lookup: CDR1 KGHSH, CDR2 LQKENI. Here the CDR3 reads CASSPPQAVPGELFF. The CDR3 DNA is TGTGCCAGCTCACCACCGCAGGCCGTGCCCGGGGAGCTGTTTTTT.

This chain joins TRBV30 and TRBJ2-3; D is possibly TRBD2 (6 bases). Trimming left V 5 bases short and J 2 bases short, with 8 bases between. In germline, CDR1 is GTSNPN, CDR2 SVGIG (reference sequence). The CDR3 loop spans 12 amino acids. This CDR3 is CAWGGTTDTQYF. The CDR3 bases are TGTGCCTGGGGGGGGACCACAGATACGCAGTATTTT.